These 21 T cell receptor beta chains were all obtained from the same sample, sequenced in a study of blood T cell repertoires in COVID-19. Some clones are missing from TCRdb's copy, which holds only in-frame ones; the method was immunoSEQ multiplex PCR. The sample consists of 190,000 or so clones, 80% to 90% of them appearing once. The sequencing input was peripheral blood. The source of these receptors is a man aged 45-65 years with active or convalescent COVID-19.

The rearrangement links TRBV19 to TRBJ2-1, with TRBD2 matching over 12 bases. V was clipped by 4 bases and J by 3 bases; unmatched bases: 7. The germline gives CDR1 LNHDA, CDR2 SQIVND (reference sequence). The CDR3 extends over 17 amino acids. The CDR3 loop is CASSTGLAGAFYNEQFF. The DNA of the CDR3 is TGTGCCAGTAGTACGGGACTAGCGGGTGCCTTCTACAATGAGCAGTTCTTC.

The genes are TRBV25-1 and TRBJ1-1; D remains unclear. Germline-derived CDR1 and CDR2 are MGHDK and SYGVNS. The CDR3 contains 14 residues. V lost 3 bases and J lost 0, with 8 bases in between. CDR3 in amino acids: CASSDINMNTEAFF. CDR3 nucleotide sequence: TGTGCCAGCAGTGACATTAACATGAACACTGAAGCTTTCTTT.

The chain uses TRBV11-2 and TRBJ1-4; TRBD1 agrees at 8 bases. Germline V gene data show CDR1 as SGHAT and CDR2 as FQNNGV. The ends lost 5 bases at V and 0 bases at J; junction bases unmatched: 5. The CDR3 has 16 amino acids. CDR3 residues: CASSRTGSSTNEKLFF. The CDR3 region has the DNA TGTGCCAGCAGCAGGACAGGGTCCTCAACTAATGAAAAACTGTTTTTT. Complete variable domain (other parts from reference TRBV11-2 and TRBJ1-4): EAGVAQSPRYKIIEKRQSVAFWCNPISGHATLYWYQQILGQGPKLLIQFQNNGVVDDSQLPKDRFSAERLKGVDSTLKIQPAKLEDSAVYLCASSRTGSSTNEKLFFGSGTQLSVL.

As concerns this clone: The junction does not match germline at one end; this may be a read error. The rearrangement joins TRBV20-1 to TRBJ2-5; weak D call: TRBD1 (6 bases). CDR1 and CDR2 (germline): DFQATT, SNEGSKA (reference sequence). This CDR3 is 11 amino acids long. CDR3 loop: CSALRTEAQYF. The CDR3 DNA is TGCAGTGCTCTAAGGACAGAGGCCCAGTACTTC.

This chain joins TRBV18 and TRBJ2-5, with a weak D call TRBD1 (6 bases). This CDR3 contains 15 residues. V was trimmed by 0 bases and J by 2 bases, leaving 10 bases between them. CDR1 KGHSH and CDR2 LQKENI come from the germline V gene. This chain's CDR3 is CASSPPGRGQETQYF. The DNA of the CDR3 is TGTGCCAGCTCACCACCGGGAAGGGGGCAAGAGACCCAGTACTTC.

The chain carries TRBV19 and TRBJ1-2, with 10 nucleotides matching TRBD1. V shed 5 bases, J shed 5 bases, and the junction held 5 bases outside the gene matches. The CDR3 has 14 amino acids. Germline CDR1 LNHDA, CDR2 SQIVND (reference sequence). CDR3: CASSRDRGPYGYTF. In DNA, the CDR3 is TGTGCCAGTAGTCGCGACAGGGGGCCTTATGGCTACACCTTC.

The chain recombines TRBV27 with TRBJ2-1; 10 bases align to TRBD2. CDR1 MNHEY and CDR2 SMNVEV come from the germline V gene (reference sequence). Trimming took 3 bases from V and 3 from J; bases not matched to a gene: 2. The CDR3 spans 15 residues. This chain's CDR3 is CASSFGLAVYNEQFF. The CDR3 DNA is TGTGCCAGCAGTTTCGGACTAGCGGTCTACAATGAGCAGTTCTTC.

This chain uses TRBV30 with TRBJ2-3; 13 bases map to TRBD2. The CDR3 runs 18 residues. With 3 bases clipped from V and 0 bases from J, the junction kept 9 bases outside the gene matches. The germline gives CDR1 GTSNPN, CDR2 SVGIG (reference sequence). In DNA form, the CDR3 reads TGTGCCTGGAGCCCTGGGACTAGCGGGACTTCTAGCACAGATACGCAGTATTTT. It encodes CAWSPGTSGTSSTDTQYF. Complete variable domain (other parts from reference TRBV30 and TRBJ2-3): SQTIHQWPATLVQPVGSPLSLECTVEGTSNPNLYWYRQAAGRGLQLLFYSVGIGQISSEVPQNLSASRPQDRQFILSSKKLLLSDSGFYLCAWSPGTSGTSSTDTQYFGPGTRLTVL.

The chain has TRBV9 and TRBJ2-7; TRBD2 aligns across 10 bases. V lost 0 bases, J lost 4 bases, and 7 bases stayed unmatched. Germline V gives CDR1 SGDLS, CDR2 YYNGEE. CDR3 size: 16 residues. CDR3 sequence reads: CASSVGASGRGYEQYF. CDR3 sequence (DNA): TGTGCCAGCAGCGTAGGGGCTAGCGGGAGAGGGTACGAGCAGTACTTC.

This clone occurred a few times. This chain connects TRBV7-3 to TRBJ1-1; 9 nucleotides agree with TRBD1. The trim removed 5 bases at V and 1 base at J, leaving 5 bases unmatched. This CDR3 contains 15 residues. Germline CDR1 reads SGHTA; CDR2 reads FQGTGA. Here the CDR3 DNA reads TGTGCCAGCAGCCAGAACAGGGGGCGGAACACTGAAGCTTTCTTT. It yields the protein CASSQNRGRNTEAFF. Together with reference TRBV7-3 and TRBJ1-1, the CDR3 gives the full variable domain: GAGVSQTPSNKVTEKGKYVELRCDPISGHTALYWYRQSLGQGPEFLIYFQGTGAADDSGLPNDRFFAVRPEGSVSTLKIQRTERGDSAVYLCASSQNRGRNTEAFFGQGTRLTVV.

V usage is TRBV5-5 and J usage is TRBJ1-1; tentatively, D is TRBD1 (5 bases). There are 16 residues in the CDR3. Trimming took off 0 bases at V and 1 base at J, with 13 bases between the two ends. In germline, CDR1 is SGHKS, CDR2 YYEKEE (reference sequence). In nucleotides, the CDR3 is TGTGCCAGCAGCTTGGTTTTGTGGCAGGGGAACACTGAAGCTTTCTTT. Encoded protein: CASSLVLWQGNTEAFF.

The CDR3 here is CASSRQGAGTGELFF. In DNA form, the CDR3 reads TGTGCCAGCTCGCGACAGGGGGCTGGCACCGGGGAGCTGTTTTTT. V gene TRBV18 combines with J gene TRBJ2-2; TRBD1 aligns across 10 bases. Germline CDR1 KGHSH, CDR2 LQKENI. The CDR3 runs to 15 residues. With 6 bases clipped from V and 4 bases from J, the junction kept 5 bases outside the gene matches.

V usage is TRBV2 and J usage is TRBJ1-1; D uncertain. Germline V gene sequence: CDR1 SNHLY, CDR2 FYNNEI. CDR3 length equals 17 residues. The germline V and J ends were trimmed by 6 bases and 0 bases, with 20 bases remaining between them. CDR3 protein: CASRHTDQRFMNTEAFF. CDR3 nucleotides: TGTGCCAGCAGGCACACAGACCAGAGATTCATGAACACTGAAGCTTTCTTT.

The chain recombines TRBV6-5 with TRBJ1-3; the match to TRBD1 covers 10 bases. This CDR3 spans 14 amino acids. Trimming took 4 bases from V and 8 from J; bases not matched to a gene: 5. Germline CDR1 reads MNHEY; CDR2 reads SVGAGI. The CDR3 loop is CASSSVGQGDTIYF. CDR3 nucleotide sequence: TGTGCCAGCAGTTCCGTCGGACAGGGGGACACCATATATTTT.

This chain uses TRBV30 with TRBJ2-1; 9 bases map to TRBD2. The V and J ends lost 0 bases and 5 bases, in that order; junction bases with no gene match: 8. Germline CDR1 reads GTSNPN; CDR2 reads SVGIG (reference sequence). This CDR3 is 16 amino acids long. CDR3 sequence reads: CAWSVRGSGSHNEQFF. In nucleotides, the CDR3 is TGTGCCTGGAGTGTACGGGGTAGCGGGAGCCACAATGAGCAGTTCTTC.

The chain is built from TRBV27 and TRBJ2-7; D might be TRBD1 (6 bases). This CDR3 has 15 amino acids. The V gene's germline CDR1 is MNHEY and CDR2 SMNVEV (reference sequence). Trimming removed 3 bases at V and 2 bases at J, with 14 bases between. CDR3 DNA sequence: TGTGCCAGCAGTTTGGGCTGGGACAATGCCTACGAGCAGTACTTC. It translates to CASSLGWDNAYEQYF.

This chain connects TRBV19 to TRBJ2-7; possible D gene TRBD1, 6 bases. V dropped 4 bases and J dropped 3 bases, with 10 bases sitting between them. Germline values: CDR1 LNHDA, CDR2 SQIVND (reference sequence). The CDR3 is 13 amino acids. The CDR3, as DNA: TGTGCCAGTAGTACCGAGGGGGACTACGAGCAGTACTTC. Residues: CASSTEGDYEQYF.

The genes are TRBV6-5 and TRBJ1-2; the D gene is possibly TRBD1 (6 bases). This CDR3 has 13 amino acids. Germline CDR1 and CDR2: MNHEY and SVGAGI. Trimming removed 6 bases from V and 1 base from J, with 9 bases in between. The CDR3: CASRTGINYGYTF. CDR3 nucleotides: TGTGCCAGCAGGACAGGCATTAACTATGGCTACACCTTC.

The CDR3 is CASSPRSGLAIYEQYF. Written as DNA, the CDR3 is TGTGCCAGCTCCCCCCGTTCAGGACTAGCGATTTACGAGCAGTACTTC. The chain links TRBV18 to TRBJ2-7, with 9 bases aligning to TRBD2. The length of the CDR3 is 16 residues. The germline CDR1 and CDR2 sequences are KGHSH and LQKENI. The V and J ends lost 6 bases and 4 bases, in that order; junction bases with no gene match: 13.

This clone was counted a single time. The chain joins TRBV19 to TRBJ1-2; 7 bases match TRBD1. This CDR3 has 15 residues. Looked up from germline, CDR1 is LNHDA and CDR2 is SQIVND (reference sequence). The J segment lost 4 bases and the V segment lost 3 bases, leaving 8 bases of the junction unmatched. The CDR3 region is CASSIGTAPSYGYTF. Written as DNA, the CDR3 is TGTGCCAGTAGTATCGGGACAGCCCCTAGCTATGGCTACACCTTC.

This chain links TRBV6-6 with TRBJ2-1; unclear D gene. The CDR3 contains 11 residues. Germline V gene sequence: CDR1 MNHNY, CDR2 SVGAGI (reference sequence). Trimming shortened V by 2 bases and J by 7 bases, and 3 bases separated the two germline ends. CDR3 sequence (DNA): TGTGCCAGCAGTTACCCTAATGAGCAGTTCTTC. As protein: CASSYPNEQFF.